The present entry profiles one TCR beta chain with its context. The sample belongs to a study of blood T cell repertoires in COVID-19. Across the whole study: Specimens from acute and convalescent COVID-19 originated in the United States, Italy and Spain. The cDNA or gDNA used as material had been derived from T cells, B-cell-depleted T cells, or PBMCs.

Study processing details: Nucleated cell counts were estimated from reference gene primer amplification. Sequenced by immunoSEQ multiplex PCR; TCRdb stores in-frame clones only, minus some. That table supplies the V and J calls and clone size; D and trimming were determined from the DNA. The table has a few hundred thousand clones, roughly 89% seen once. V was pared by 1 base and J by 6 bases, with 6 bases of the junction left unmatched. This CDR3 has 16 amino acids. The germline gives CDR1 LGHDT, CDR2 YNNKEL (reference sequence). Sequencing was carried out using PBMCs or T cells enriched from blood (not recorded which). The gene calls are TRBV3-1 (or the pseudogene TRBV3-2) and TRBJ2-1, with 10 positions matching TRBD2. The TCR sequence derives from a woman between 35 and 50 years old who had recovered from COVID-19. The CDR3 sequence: CASSQVLAGHLNEQFF. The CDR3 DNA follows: TGTGCCAGCAGCCAAGTACTAGCGGGGCACCTCAATGAGCAGTTCTTC.